This T cell receptor beta chain was sequenced during a study of cytomegalovirus exposure and HLA in healthy donors. Study conclusions and caveats: At a 0.05 false discovery rate, a later analysis found around 17,000 TCR beta sequences to be associated with HLA alleles. Investigators reported more than 150 TCR beta chains as tied to cytomegalovirus.

The CDR3 sequence is 15 residues long. Germline V lookup: CDR1 MNHEY, CDR2 SVGAGI. To note about this clone: Its target is not known. The junction departs from germline at one end; a sequencing error may be responsible.

13 Jbeta primers and 60 Vbeta primers were used for the PCR. Here immunoSEQ multiplex PCR was the method, and the copy in TCRdb shows in-frame clones only, minus some. Here the sample spans around 31,000 clones, 62% being singletons. Sequenced input: PBMCs. This TCR came from a male donor in good health and CMV-seropositive. This sequence joins TRBV6-5 and TRBJ2-1, with D unclear. In DNA, the CDR3 is TGTGCCAGCCGTTACGTCCCGACTGGTTACAATGAGCCGTTCTTC. It codes for CASRYVPTGYNEPFF.